The clone carrying this T cell receptor beta chain has more than one count but fewer than ten. Primers used in a second PCR of about 6 to 11 cycles were a sample-barcoded 5' primer and a J-beta primer mix. Using its own MiXCR run on the 5' RACE reads, TCRdb lists one record per CDR3 protein. The sample lists around 790,000 distinct CDR3 sequences; around 42% were seen once. These data belong to a study of blood T cells in healthy people across ages. Germline V gives CDR1 SGHAT, CDR2 FQNNGV. This CDR3 contains 16 residues. V was shortened by 5 bases and J by 5 bases, with 21 bases between the two germline ends.

This chain joins TRBV11-2 and TRBJ2-5, with D perhaps matching TRBD1 or TRBD2 (5 bases each). Sequenced sample: blood. This TCR derives from a man aged 55 to 70 in good health. The CDR3 DNA follows: TGTGCCAGCAGCCCCTTGGATGGGACCTCCTACGAGACCCAGTACTTC. Translating it yields CASSPLDGTSYETQYF. The full variable domain, rest sourced from reference TRBV11-2 and TRBJ2-5, is EAGVAQSPRYKIIEKRQSVAFWCNPISGHATLYWYQQILGQGPKLLIQFQNNGVVDDSQLPKDRFSAERLKGVDSTLKIQPAKLEDSAVYLCASSPLDGTSYETQYFGPGTRLLVL.